This TCR beta chain derives from a study of T cells after yellow fever vaccination. Study outcomes and limitations: The booster response re-showed most primary clones: around 97% CD4, approximately 90% CD8. Contaminating bulk clonotypes could be abundant in FACS-sorted repertoires.

Synthesis of TCR cDNA relied on 5'RACE template switching, which attached a universal primer site and UMIs. One entry per CDR3 protein, called by TCRdb with MiXCR from the 5' RACE reads. The table includes about 340,000 distinct CDR3 sequences, about 8.7% detected once. This clonotype has only a few counts. Its antigen remains unknown. The CDR3 length is 14 residues. Trimming took 7 bases from V and 1 from J, leaving 13 bases between them. Germline V gene sequence: CDR1 MDHEN, CDR2 SYDVKM. This TCR derives from a man aged 18 to 30 who received the YFV17D yellow fever vaccine. J is TRBJ1-1 and V is TRBV28; a weak D match, TRBD1 (6 bases). Sequencing was performed on PBMCs, taken on the day of the first yellow fever vaccination. Written as DNA, the CDR3 is TGTGCCAGCAAAAGGGGGGGAACGAACACTGAAGCTTTCTTT. Its protein is CASKRGGTNTEAFF.